Sequencing of this TCR beta chain was carried out in a study of blood T cell repertoires in COVID-19. Whole-study context: PBMCs, B-cell-depleted T cells, or T cells provided the cDNA or gDNA that made up the material.

V trimming: 5 bases; J trimming: 3 bases; junction bases outside the gene matches: 10. Germline V lookup: CDR1 LGHDT, CDR2 YNNKEL (reference sequence). The CDR3 runs to 15 residues. Original data processing: Researchers report that nucleated cell counts were estimated from reference gene primer amplification. Assay: immunoSEQ multiplex PCR; the TCRdb copy retains only in-frame clones and omits some. V, J and clone size were drawn from that table, and D and trimming were deduced from the DNA. The data hold approximately 240,000 clones, with roughly 80% observed a single time. The sample was peripheral blood. This chain joins TRBV3-1 (or the pseudogene TRBV3-2) and TRBJ2-7; 7 bases fit TRBD1. The sequence was collected from a woman of 80 years or more with active or convalescent COVID-19. The CDR3 sequence: CASSLPGQLNYEQYF. The CDR3 region has the DNA TGTGCCAGCAGCTTACCGGGACAGTTGAACTACGAGCAGTACTTC.